The 26 T cell receptor beta chains below come from one sample, sequenced in a study of blood T cell repertoires in COVID-19. Profiling relied on immunoSEQ multiplex PCR, and the TCRdb table lists in-frame clones only, not all of them. The table has 150,000 to 200,000 clones, over 75% seen once. The sample was peripheral blood. These receptors were obtained from a woman older than 75 with active or convalescent COVID-19.

The chain uses TRBV2 and TRBJ1-2; 8 positions agree with TRBD1. CDR3 length: 12 amino acids. Trimming removed 6 bases from V and 6 bases from J; junction bases left unmatched: 3. Germline CDR1 reads SNHLY; CDR2 reads FYNNEI. The CDR3 DNA reads TGTGCCAGCAGCCAGACAGGGGATGGCTACACCTTC. Protein product: CASSQTGDGYTF.

This chain connects TRBV10-1 to TRBJ1-4; a weak D match, TRBD1 (6 bases). CDR1 is WNHNN and CDR2 is SYGVQD in the germline V gene (reference sequence). CDR3 length: 14 amino acids. V was shortened by 3 bases and J by 8 bases, with 13 bases between the two germline ends. The CDR3 region is CASSDPGEGEKLFF. CDR3 DNA: TGCGCCAGCAGTGATCCAGGGGAAGGCGAAAAACTGTTTTTT.

The chain carries TRBV5-4 and TRBJ2-1; a possible D gene is TRBD1 (6 bases). CDR1 is SGHNT and CDR2 is YYREEE in the germline V gene (reference sequence). The V gene lost 4 bases and the J gene lost 0 bases, with 14 bases spanning the gap. The CDR3 is 16 amino acids. The DNA for the CDR3 is TGTGCCAGCAGCCCCGGACAGTTTCTCTCCTACAATGAGCAGTTCTTC. It is translated as CASSPGQFLSYNEQFF. Full variable domain (outside the CDR3, taken from reference TRBV5-4 and TRBJ2-1): ETGVTQSPTHLIKTRGQQVTLRCSSQSGHNTVSWYQQALGQGPQFIFQYYREEENGRGNFPPRFSGLQFPNYSSELNVNALELDDSALYLCASSPGQFLSYNEQFFGPGTRLTVL.

This clone was seen a single time. This chain uses TRBV5-6 with TRBJ2-7, with D possibly matching TRBD2 (6 bases). Deletions cut 1 base from V and 5 bases from J, with 7 bases between. The CDR3 runs 12 residues. Per germline, CDR1 SGHDT and CDR2 YYEEEE. The CDR3 region has the DNA TGTGCCAGCAGCTTGTGGGGGGACGAGCAGTACTTC. Its protein product is CASSLWGDEQYF.

This clone was detected only a few times. The genes are TRBV19 and TRBJ1-2; tentatively, D is TRBD1 (6 bases). CDR3 length equals 14 residues. Germline loops: CDR1 LNHDA, CDR2 SQIVND (reference sequence). V lost 6 bases, J lost 4 bases, and 15 bases lay in between. The DNA for the CDR3 is TGTGCCAGTAGACCGCAGGGGCCCTTCTATGGCTACACCTTC. Translating it yields CASRPQGPFYGYTF.

This clone has more than one count but fewer than ten. The V and J genes are TRBV27 and TRBJ1-1; D possibly corresponds to TRBD1 (6 bases). The CDR3 length is 15 residues. Germline V gives CDR1 MNHEY, CDR2 SMNVEV (reference sequence). V was shortened by 4 bases and J by 1 base, with 13 bases between the two germline ends. For the CDR3, the DNA is TGTGCCAGCAGTTCGGACAGATGGGGGAACACTGAAGCTTTCTTT. It yields the protein CASSSDRWGNTEAFF.

V gene TRBV3-1 (or the pseudogene TRBV3-2) combines with J gene TRBJ1-4; TRBD1 aligns across 9 bases. V was clipped by 4 bases and J by 8 bases; unmatched bases: 11. The CDR3 has 16 residues. Germline values: CDR1 LGHDT, CDR2 YNNKEL (reference sequence). The CDR3, as DNA: TGTGCCAGCAGCCGCCCCCTAGGACAGGGGTGGGAAAAACTGTTTTTT. Its protein product is CASSRPLGQGWEKLFF.

V usage is TRBV15 and J usage is TRBJ1-5; D gene uncertain. Trimming left V 5 bases short and J 1 base short, with 6 bases between. Germline V gives CDR1 LNHNV, CDR2 YYDKDF (reference sequence). The CDR3 extends over 13 amino acids. The CDR3: CATSQVSNQPQHF. The CDR3 nucleotides are TGTGCCACCAGCCAGGTAAGCAATCAGCCCCAGCATTTT.

This clone was observed a single time. The chain joins TRBV7-9 to TRBJ2-5, with D tentatively TRBD1 (5 bases). The germline V gene has CDR1 SEHNR and CDR2 FQNEAQ (reference sequence). Trimming pared 7 bases from V and 4 bases from J, leaving 13 bases between. The CDR3 is 13 amino acids. The CDR3: CASNQDRGETQYF. CDR3 nucleotide sequence: TGTGCCAGCAACCAAGATAGGGGAGAGACCCAGTACTTC.

This clone was detected a few times. This chain's CDR3 is CSVETGDYEQYF. DNA of the CDR3: TGCAGCGTTGAGACAGGGGACTACGAGCAGTACTTC. The rearrangement links TRBV29-1 to TRBJ2-7, with 8 bases matching TRBD1. From germline, CDR1 is SQVTM and CDR2 ANQGSEA. V was pared by 3 bases and J by 3 bases, with 1 base of the junction left unmatched. The CDR3 sequence is 12 residues long.

For the CDR3, the DNA is TGTGCCAGCAGTGAGGCCACTAGACATTCACCCCTCCACTTT. It specifies CASSEATRHSPLHF. This chain connects TRBV2 to TRBJ1-6; D unclear. Germline CDR1 SNHLY, CDR2 FYNNEI. V lost 3 bases and J 8 bases, leaving 11 bases between the germline ends. This CDR3 spans 14 amino acids.

The rearrangement uses TRBV7-9 and TRBJ2-7; TRBD1 is a possible D gene (5 bases). The CDR3 runs to 16 residues. V was pared by 1 base and J by 2 bases, with 15 bases between. Germline lookup yields CDR1 SEHNR and CDR2 FQNEAQ (reference sequence). The CDR3 DNA reads as TGTGCCAGCAGCTTAGTGTCAACGGACATTACCTACGAGCAGTACTTC. It codes for CASSLVSTDITYEQYF.

The J gene is TRBJ2-7, the V gene TRBV5-1, with a weak D call TRBD1 (6 bases). Germline V gene data show CDR1 as SGHRS and CDR2 as YFSETQ. There are 15 residues in the CDR3. Deletions cut 1 base from V and 6 bases from J, with 17 bases between. The CDR3 nucleotides read TGCGCCAGCAGCTTGCCAGGGGTCCCCCAGGGCGAGCAGTACTTC. Its protein product is CASSLPGVPQGEQYF.

The CDR3 loop reads CATSRGQDTDTQYF. CDR3 in DNA: TGTGCCACCAGTCGCGGGCAGGACACAGATACGCAGTATTTT. V usage is TRBV24-1 and J usage is TRBJ2-3; D perhaps matches TRBD2 (5 bases). The CDR3 has 14 residues. The V end lost 6 bases, the J end lost 2 bases, and 11 bases lay between the germline ends. CDR1 is KGHDR and CDR2 is SFDVKD in the germline V gene.

This chain uses TRBV5-4 with TRBJ1-5, with a tentative D call TRBD1 (5 bases). V shed 1 base and J shed 2 bases, with 25 bases lying between them. The CDR3 contains 20 residues. Germline V gene sequence: CDR1 SGHNT, CDR2 YYREEE (reference sequence). For the CDR3, the DNA is TGTGCCAGCAGCTTGCGTCCGGGGGAAATACCCCCTGGGCGCAATCAGCCCCAGCATTTT. Translated: CASSLRPGEIPPGRNQPQHF.

This chain links TRBV3-1 (or the pseudogene TRBV3-2) with TRBJ1-5, with D uncertain. The germline V and J ends were trimmed by 0 bases and 10 bases, with 10 bases remaining between them. CDR3 length: 13 residues. Germline V gene sequence: CDR1 LGHDT, CDR2 YNNKEL (reference sequence). CDR3 region: CASSQDGYGPQHF. CDR3 nucleotide sequence: TGTGCCAGCAGCCAAGACGGGTACGGCCCCCAGCATTTT.

Comment on this clone: The conserved closing phenylalanine or tryptophan is absent in this CDR3, likely reflecting a read error. No DNA is shown, since the ends of the CDR3 on it are uncertain; the CDR3 is the one TCRdb lists. The V call is TRBV29-1, the J call TRBJ1-2. The CDR3 spans 11 residues, counting both ends. Germline V CDR1 and CDR2: SQVTM, ANQGSEA. The CDR3: CSAMAPGESDL.

The gene calls are TRBV4-2 and TRBJ1-4; D call uncertain. The V gene lost 1 base and the J gene lost 0 bases, with 9 bases spanning the gap. The germline gives CDR1 LGHNA, CDR2 YNFKEQ. The CDR3 is 16 residues long. In DNA form, the CDR3 reads TGTGCCAGCAGCCAAGGAGTAGATGCAACTAATGAAAAACTGTTTTTT. Its protein product is CASSQGVDATNEKLFF.

This chain uses TRBV28 with TRBJ2-7, with TRBD2 as a possible D gene (5 bases). CDR1 MDHEN and CDR2 SYDVKM come from the germline V gene. The length of the CDR3 is 12 residues. V was shortened by 8 bases and J by 7 bases, with 15 bases between the two germline ends. The CDR3 coding sequence is TGTGCCAGCTTGCCCGCGGGCGGGGAGCAGTACTTC. Protein: CASLPAGGEQYF.

This sequence joins TRBV5-8 and TRBJ2-7, with D unclear. This CDR3 comprises 14 residues. V lost 0 bases, J lost 5 bases, and 12 bases lay in between. CDR1 is SGHTS, CDR2 YDEGEE, per germline. The CDR3 is CASSLGQSIHEQYF. DNA of the CDR3: TGTGCCAGCAGCTTGGGGCAGTCGATCCACGAGCAGTACTTC.

V gene TRBV5-1 combines with J gene TRBJ2-3, with TRBD2 identical over 7 bases. Germline V gives CDR1 SGHRS, CDR2 YFSETQ. The V segment lost 0 bases and the J segment 0 bases; nucleotides outside the gene matches: 4. The CDR3 consists of 16 residues. CDR3 loop: CASSLDPAGSTDTQYF. CDR3 DNA: TGCGCCAGCAGCTTGGACCCAGCGGGGAGCACAGATACGCAGTATTTT. Looking up the rest from reference TRBV5-1 and TRBJ2-3 gives the full variable domain: KAGVTQTPRYLIKTRGQQVTLSCSPISGHRSVSWYQQTPGQGLQFLFEYFSETQRNKGNFPGRFSGRQFSNSRSEMNVSTLELGDSALYLCASSLDPAGSTDTQYFGPGTRLTVL.

This clone was seen a handful of times. The J gene is TRBJ2-7, the V gene TRBV19; 7 nucleotides align to TRBD1. CDR1 is LNHDA and CDR2 is SQIVND in the germline V gene (reference sequence). This CDR3 spans 14 amino acids. The V gene end was trimmed by 9 bases and the J gene end by 2 bases; junction bases not matched to a gene: 10. The CDR3 DNA reads TGTGCCAGCACCTTCAGGACAGGAGCCTACGAGCAGTACTTC. Protein sequence: CASTFRTGAYEQYF.

The genes are TRBV5-5 and TRBJ1-2; unclear D gene. The CDR3 has 16 residues. Trimming stripped 2 bases from V and 2 bases from J, with 16 bases between. Germline lookup yields CDR1 SGHKS and CDR2 YYEKEE (reference sequence). Written as DNA, the CDR3 is TGTGCCAGCAGCTTCTCGTTACGTGGGGAGAACTATGGCTACACCTTC. It codes for CASSFSLRGENYGYTF.

The chain carries TRBV14 and TRBJ1-6; possibly TRBD1 for D (6 bases). The CDR3 loop spans 13 amino acids. The V gene lost 4 bases and the J gene lost 9 bases, with 10 bases spanning the gap. Per germline, CDR1 SGHDN and CDR2 FVKESK. CDR3 residues: CASSLEGGSPLHF. The CDR3 DNA reads TGTGCCAGCAGCCTTGAAGGGGGTTCACCCCTCCACTTT. Together with reference TRBV14 and TRBJ1-6, the CDR3 gives the full variable domain: EAGVTQFPSHSVIEKGQTVTLRCDPISGHDNLYWYRRVMGKEIKFLLHFVKESKQDESGMPNNRFLAERTGGTYSTLKVQPAELEDSGVYFCASSLEGGSPLHFGNGTRLTVT.

This rearrangement joins TRBV13 to TRBJ1-2, with D maybe TRBD1 (6 bases). This CDR3 region has 13 residues. The V gene lost 1 base and the J gene lost 3 bases, with 6 bases spanning the gap. The germline gives CDR1 PRHDT, CDR2 FYEKMQ (reference sequence). CDR3 loop: CASSLEGDYGYTF. CDR3 DNA: TGTGCCAGCAGCTTAGAGGGGGACTATGGCTACACCTTC.

The V and J genes are TRBV24-1 and TRBJ1-1; D remains ambiguous. The CDR3 spans 13 residues. In germline, CDR1 is KGHDR, CDR2 SFDVKD. Trimming took 9 bases from V and 6 from J, leaving 16 bases between them. The CDR3 is CATLSLDGAEAFF. CDR3 coding DNA: TGTGCCACCTTATCCCTCGACGGGGCTGAAGCTTTCTTT.